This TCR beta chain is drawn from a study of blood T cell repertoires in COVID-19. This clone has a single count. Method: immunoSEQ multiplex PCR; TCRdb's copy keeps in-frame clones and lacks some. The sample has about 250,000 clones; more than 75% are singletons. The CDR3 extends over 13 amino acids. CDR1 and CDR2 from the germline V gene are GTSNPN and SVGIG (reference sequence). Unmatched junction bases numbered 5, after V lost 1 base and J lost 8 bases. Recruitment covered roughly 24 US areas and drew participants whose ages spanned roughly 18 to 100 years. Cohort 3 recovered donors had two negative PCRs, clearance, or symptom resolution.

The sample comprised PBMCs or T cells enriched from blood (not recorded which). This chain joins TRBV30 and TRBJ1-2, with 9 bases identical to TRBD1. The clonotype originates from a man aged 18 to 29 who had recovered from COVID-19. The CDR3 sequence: CAWSGDREGGYTF. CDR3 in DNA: TGTGCCTGGAGTGGGGACAGGGAAGGCGGCTACACCTTC. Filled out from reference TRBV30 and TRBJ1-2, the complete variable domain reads SQTIHQWPATLVQPVGSPLSLECTVEGTSNPNLYWYRQAAGRGLQLLFYSVGIGQISSEVPQNLSASRPQDRQFILSSKKLLLSDSGFYLCAWSGDREGGYTFGSGTRLTVV.